The T cell receptor (beta chain) described here comes from a study of vaccination effects on CD4 cells after COVID-19. Study-wide context: Two-dose vaccination with either BNT162b2 or mRNA-1273 was given to the participants.

Antigen-specific CD4+ T cells were first expanded with viral peptide pools by the ViraFEST assay and only then sequenced. Once cultured for approximately ten days, the cells underwent separation to obtain CD4+ T cells. Vaccine recipients had no previous SARS-CoV-2 infection; their nucleocapsid antibodies were negative. CDR3 length: 14 amino acids. With 6 bases removed from V and 6 bases from J, the gap between germline ends came to 15 bases. Germline V gene data show CDR1 as MDHEN and CDR2 as SYDVKM. Notes on this clone: Its target is unknown.

Repertoires were generated with immunoSEQ multiplex PCR, while TCRdb's copy carries only in-frame clones and drops some. This sample carries about 73,000 clones, roughly 74% of them seen once, and the ten largest clones take under 3%. The study, taken as a whole, reports: Early post-infection timepoints were absent, and convalescent patients were few. Clones of infection and vaccine origin contracted markedly late after vaccination.

The clonotype originates from a human donor who received a COVID-19 vaccine. Here the sequenced sample was CD4+ T cells from PBMCs cultured with HCoV-NL63 spike peptides, taken before COVID-19 vaccination. V is TRBV28 and J is TRBJ1-5; D call uncertain. The CDR3 DNA reads TGTGCCAGCAGGTGGGTCCTACGGGGTCAGCCCCAGCATTTT. It codes for CASRWVLRGQPQHF.